These T cell receptor beta chains were read from a single sample in a study of T cells in Graves' hyperthyroidism and ophthalmopathy. TCRdb passed the multiplex PCR reads through MiXCR, listing each CDR3 protein once. The sample includes roughly 510,000 distinct CDR3 sequences, 35% to 50% seen only once; the top ten take about two fifths. Sequenced input: peripheral blood or thyroid tissue (not recorded which). The receptors here all came from an adult woman with Graves' disease, either hyperthyroidism or ophthalmopathy (not recorded which). CDR3s include the opening cysteine and the closing phenylalanine or tryptophan. The D gene is left open where the match is weak. Clone size, where shown, is once, few, many, or a class for clones that have expanded.

DNA: TGCGCCAGCAGCCAGAGGGGAGAAGAAAAACTGTTTTTT; CDR3: CASSQRGEEKLFF; size: -; V: TRBV4-1; D: -; J: TRBJ1-4
DNA: TGTGCCAGCAGCGTGGAACCGATCGCACTCACCGGGGAGCTGTTTTTT; CDR3: CASSVEPIALTGELFF; size: many; V: TRBV9; D: -; J: TRBJ2-2
DNA: TGTGCCAGCAGCTTATATCAGGAAAAACTGTTTTTT; CDR3: CASSLYQEKLFF; size: many; V: TRBV13; D: -; J: TRBJ1-4
DNA: TGTGCCAGCAGCTATCCCGGGACAGGGCCAAACACCATATATTTT; CDR3: CASSYPGTGPNTIYF; size: -; V: TRBV7-9; D: TRBD1; J: TRBJ1-3
DNA: TGTGCCAGCAGGTCCCCGGGCCAGGGTGAAGCTTTCTTT; CDR3: CASRSPGQGEAFF; size: -; V: TRBV12-3/TRBV12-4; D: -; J: TRBJ1-1
DNA: TGTGCCAGCAGCTTAGATCCCCTCGGACAGGGGGAGGAGACCCAGTACTTC; CDR3: CASSLDPLGQGEETQYF; size: -; V: TRBV7-2; D: TRBD1; J: TRBJ2-5
DNA: TGTGCCAGCAGTCCAGGGAAGGGACAGGGTCACACCGGGGAGCTGTTTTTT; CDR3: CASSPGKGQGHTGELFF; size: -; V: TRBV25-1; D: TRBD1; J: TRBJ2-2
DNA: TGTGCCATCAGTGTTGGACAGGGGGCGGAAGAGACCCAGTACTTC; CDR3: CAISVGQGAEETQYF; size: -; V: TRBV2; D: TRBD1; J: TRBJ2-5
DNA: TGCGCCAGCAGCCGAGCGACAGGGAGGCCCGGGGAGCTGTTTTTT; CDR3: CASSRATGRPGELFF; size: -; V: TRBV4-3; D: -; J: TRBJ2-2
DNA: TGCGCCAGCAGCGGCCCGTCGGGCTACACCTTC; CDR3: CASSGPSGYTF; size: -; V: TRBV5-1; D: -; J: TRBJ1-2
DNA: TGCGCCAGCAGCTCGACCAACTATGGCTACACCTTC; CDR3: CASSSTNYGYTF; size: many; V: TRBV5-1; D: -; J: TRBJ1-2
DNA: TGCAGCGTCCGTGACGGCTACGAGCAGTACTTC; CDR3: CSVRDGYEQYF; size: once; V: TRBV29-1; D: -; J: TRBJ2-7
DNA: TGTGCCAGCAGAGATAGCGGGAGAGGAGAGACCCAGTACTTC; CDR3: CASRDSGRGETQYF; size: many; V: TRBV6-2/TRBV6-3; D: TRBD2; J: TRBJ2-5
DNA: TGCAGCGTTGGGACTAGTGGCACAGATACGCAGTATTTT; CDR3: CSVGTSGTDTQYF; size: -; V: TRBV29-1; D: TRBD2; J: TRBJ2-3
DNA: TGTGCCACCAGTACCGGACAGGGAGTAGGTTCGGAGACCCAGTACTTC; CDR3: CATSTGQGVGSETQYF; size: -; V: TRBV15; D: TRBD1; J: TRBJ2-5
DNA: TGTGCCATCAGCGACGGGGTCTACGAGCAGTACTTC; CDR3: CAISDGVYEQYF; size: -; V: TRBV6-6; D: -; J: TRBJ2-7
DNA: TGCAGTGCTGGGGGAGGCGGGACCCAGTACTTC; CDR3: CSAGGGGTQYF; size: -; V: TRBV20-1; D: -; J: TRBJ2-5
DNA: TGCGCCAGCAGCTTCTGGACAGGGCCGAATCAGCCCCAGCATTTT; CDR3: CASSFWTGPNQPQHF; size: -; V: TRBV5-1; D: TRBD1; J: TRBJ1-5
DNA: TGTGCCAGCAGTTACTCCGGACAGGGAGGTCAGCCCCAGCATTTT; CDR3: CASSYSGQGGQPQHF; size: many; V: TRBV6-5; D: TRBD1; J: TRBJ1-5
DNA: TGTGCCAGCAGCTTAACGTGGGGGCGCGGTCAGCCCCAGCATTTT; CDR3: CASSLTWGRGQPQHF; size: -; V: TRBV7-6; D: -; J: TRBJ1-5
DNA: TGCAGCTTTACGGGGCGAACCCCGGACGAGCAGTACTTC; CDR3: CSFTGRTPDEQYF; size: -; V: TRBV29-1; D: -; J: TRBJ2-7
DNA: TGTGCCAGCAGGACGACATCAACTAATGAAAAACTGTTTTTT; CDR3: CASRTTSTNEKLFF; size: few; V: TRBV28; D: -; J: TRBJ1-4
DNA: TGTGCCAGCAGCCCGGGGGGAGCCGGCTACTATGGCTACACCTTC; CDR3: CASSPGGAGYYGYTF; size: -; V: TRBV7-9; D: -; J: TRBJ1-2
DNA: TGTGCCACCAGCACCCGGGGGAGTGACGCTTTCTTT; CDR3: CATSTRGSDAFF; size: once; V: TRBV15; D: -; J: TRBJ1-1
DNA: TGTGCCAGCAGCTTAGTCGGCAGGACCTACGAGCAGTACTTC; CDR3: CASSLVGRTYEQYF; size: many; V: TRBV7-2; D: -; J: TRBJ2-7
DNA: TGCAGTGCTAGTGGGGCAGGGGGCCTCTATGGCTACACCTTC; CDR3: CSASGAGGLYGYTF; size: -; V: TRBV20-1; D: TRBD1; J: TRBJ1-2
DNA: TGTGCCAGCAGCTTAGACCCAGCCTTAGGGACCCAGTACTTC; CDR3: CASSLDPALGTQYF; size: few; V: TRBV7-8; D: -; J: TRBJ2-5
DNA: TGCAGTGCTAACATCTTGGCAGGGGCGGGTGGCAATCAGCCCCAGCATTTT; CDR3: CSANILAGAGGNQPQHF; size: many; V: TRBV20-1; D: -; J: TRBJ1-5
DNA: TGCAGCGTTGGAGGATACAGAGACGATGGCTACACCTTC; CDR3: CSVGGYRDDGYTF; size: once; V: TRBV29-1; D: -; J: TRBJ1-2
DNA: TGTGCCACCAGCAAGATAGCGTGGCAAGAGACCCAGTACTTC; CDR3: CATSKIAWQETQYF; size: -; V: TRBV15; D: -; J: TRBJ2-5
DNA: TGTGCCAGCAGCTTGAGTAGCGGGAGGGTTGCGTCCTACGAGCAGTACTTC; CDR3: CASSLSSGRVASYEQYF; size: many; V: TRBV7-2; D: TRBD2; J: TRBJ2-7
DNA: TGTGCCATCAGTGAGTCGGGCGGAGAGACCCAGTACTTC; CDR3: CAISESGGETQYF; size: many; V: TRBV10-3; D: -; J: TRBJ2-5
DNA: TGCGCCAGCAGCGTCACAAAGACGCCGGGACTAGCTGGTGGCACCGGGGAGCTGTTTTTT; CDR3: CASSVTKTPGLAGGTGELFF; size: many; V: TRBV5-1; D: TRBD2; J: TRBJ2-2
DNA: TGTGCCATCAGTGGGGATAATTCACCCCTCCACTTT; CDR3: CAISGDNSPLHF; size: -; V: TRBV10-3; D: -; J: TRBJ1-6
DNA: TGTGCCAGCAGCTTAGAGGGAGGGTCCTACACCTTC; CDR3: CASSLEGGSYTF; size: -; V: TRBV7-9; D: -; J: TRBJ1-2
DNA: TGTGCCAGCAGTTCATGGGTAGATGAAAAACTGTTTTTT; CDR3: CASSSWVDEKLFF; size: -; V: TRBV7-9; D: -; J: TRBJ1-4
DNA: TGTGCCAGCAGCTTGATGTGGGGGGGAGAACTGTTTTTT; CDR3: CASSLMWGGELFF; size: many; V: TRBV7-2; D: -; J: TRBJ1-4
DNA: TGCAGTGGGGGGCCTAGCGGGAGATTGGAGCAGTACTTC; CDR3: CSGGPSGRLEQYF; size: -; V: TRBV20-1; D: TRBD2; J: TRBJ2-7
DNA: TGTGCCATCAGTGAGTCGACAGGGACCTACGAGCAGTACTTC; CDR3: CAISESTGTYEQYF; size: -; V: TRBV10-3; D: TRBD1; J: TRBJ2-7
DNA: TGTGCCACTTCGGGGGCGGGGCGACCCTACGAGCAGTACTTC; CDR3: CATSGAGRPYEQYF; size: few; V: TRBV15; D: -; J: TRBJ2-7
DNA: TGTGCCAGCAGTTCCCCCCAGGCGGTTTACGAGCAGTACTTC; CDR3: CASSSPQAVYEQYF; size: -; V: TRBV7-9; D: -; J: TRBJ2-7
DNA: TGTGCCAGCTCGACAGGGGGCCTAAACTACGAGCAGTACTTC; CDR3: CASSTGGLNYEQYF; size: -; V: TRBV6-6; D: TRBD1; J: TRBJ2-7
DNA: TGTGCCAGCAGTTCTCCCCGGGTCCAGTATGGCTACACCTTC; CDR3: CASSSPRVQYGYTF; size: many; V: TRBV12-3/TRBV12-4; D: -; J: TRBJ1-2
DNA: TGTGCCAGCAGCGTAGCTACAGGGACAGGGGATGGCTACACCTTC; CDR3: CASSVATGTGDGYTF; size: -; V: TRBV9; D: TRBD1; J: TRBJ1-2
DNA: TGCAGCCTAGGCGGGGGTTACTCCTACGAGCAGTACTTC; CDR3: CSLGGGYSYEQYF; size: -; V: TRBV20-1; D: TRBD2; J: TRBJ2-7
DNA: TGCAGCTGCCCCCGGGGGGAGACCCAGTACTTC; CDR3: CSCPRGETQYF; size: few; V: TRBV20-1; D: -; J: TRBJ2-5
DNA: TGCGCCAGCAGCCCCCCCCGGGACTCCTACACTGAAGCTTTCTTT; CDR3: CASSPPRDSYTEAFF; size: many; V: TRBV4-1; D: -; J: TRBJ1-1
DNA: TGCAGTGCTAGAGATCCGCGGACGGCCATGAACACTGAAGCTTTCTTT; CDR3: CSARDPRTAMNTEAFF; size: few; V: TRBV20-1; D: -; J: TRBJ1-1
DNA: TGTGCCAGCAGCCCGTTGACAGGGGCGGGGGCCACTGAAGCTTTCTTT; CDR3: CASSPLTGAGATEAFF; size: once; V: TRBV25-1; D: TRBD1; J: TRBJ1-1
DNA: TGTGCCAGCAGCTTAGGGGACAGCTACTGGGGCTCCTACGAGCAGTACTTC; CDR3: CASSLGDSYWGSYEQYF; size: -; V: TRBV11-2; D: TRBD1; J: TRBJ2-7
DNA: TGTGCCAGCAGCTTAGGAGGGCAGGGGGGCTACACCTTC; CDR3: CASSLGGQGGYTF; size: many; V: TRBV7-8; D: -; J: TRBJ1-2
DNA: TGTGCCAGCAGCCATGGACTAGCGGGAGGTTTCGGGTACGAGCAGTACTTC; CDR3: CASSHGLAGGFGYEQYF; size: -; V: TRBV11-2; D: TRBD2; J: TRBJ2-7
DNA: TGTGCCAGCAGCTCCCAGGGGGGGGTGAACACTGAAGCTTTCTTT; CDR3: CASSSQGGVNTEAFF; size: -; V: TRBV7-6; D: TRBD1; J: TRBJ1-1
DNA: TGTGCCAGCAGTTCGACAGGGATCTCCGAAGCTTTCTTT; CDR3: CASSSTGISEAFF; size: -; V: TRBV12-3/TRBV12-4; D: TRBD1; J: TRBJ1-1